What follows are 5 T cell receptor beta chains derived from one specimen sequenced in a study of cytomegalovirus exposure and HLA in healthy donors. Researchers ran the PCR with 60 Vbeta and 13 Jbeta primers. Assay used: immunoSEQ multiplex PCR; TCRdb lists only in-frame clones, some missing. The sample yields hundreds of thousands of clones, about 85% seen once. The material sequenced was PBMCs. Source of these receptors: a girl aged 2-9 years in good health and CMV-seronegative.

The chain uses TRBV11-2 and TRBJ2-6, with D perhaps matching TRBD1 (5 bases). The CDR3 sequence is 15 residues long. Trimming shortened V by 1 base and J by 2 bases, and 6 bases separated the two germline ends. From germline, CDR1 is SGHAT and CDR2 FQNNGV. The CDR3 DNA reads TGTGCCAGCAGCTTAGCAGGGCCTGGGGCCAACGTCCTGACTTTC. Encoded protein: CASSLAGPGANVLTF.

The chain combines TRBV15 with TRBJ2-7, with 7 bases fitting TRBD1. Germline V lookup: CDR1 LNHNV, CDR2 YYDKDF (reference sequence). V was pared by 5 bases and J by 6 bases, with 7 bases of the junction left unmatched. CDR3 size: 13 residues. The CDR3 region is CATSPGQTREQYF. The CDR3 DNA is TGTGCCACCAGCCCGGGACAGACGCGCGAGCAGTACTTC.

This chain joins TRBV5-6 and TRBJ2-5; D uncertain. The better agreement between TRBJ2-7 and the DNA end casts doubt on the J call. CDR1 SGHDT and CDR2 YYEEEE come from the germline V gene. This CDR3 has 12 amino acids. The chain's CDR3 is CASSFNSYEQYF. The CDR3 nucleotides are TGTGCCAGCAGCTTTAACTCCTACGAGCAGTACTTC.

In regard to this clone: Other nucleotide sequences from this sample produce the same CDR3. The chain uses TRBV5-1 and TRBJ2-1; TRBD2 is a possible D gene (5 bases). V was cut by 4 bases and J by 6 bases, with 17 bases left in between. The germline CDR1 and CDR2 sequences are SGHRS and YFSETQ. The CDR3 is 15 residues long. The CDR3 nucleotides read TGCGCCAGCAGCAAGAGCGGAAGGGCCAGCAATGAGCAGTTCTTC. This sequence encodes CASSKSGRASNEQFF.

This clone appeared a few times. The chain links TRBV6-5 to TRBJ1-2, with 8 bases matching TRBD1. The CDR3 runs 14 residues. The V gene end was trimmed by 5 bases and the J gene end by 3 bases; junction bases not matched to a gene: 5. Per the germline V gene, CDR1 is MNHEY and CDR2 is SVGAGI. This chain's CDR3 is CASSLQGVDYGYTF. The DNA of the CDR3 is TGTGCCAGCAGTCTACAGGGGGTCGACTATGGCTACACCTTC.